A selection of T cell receptor beta chains follows, all from one sample in a study of blood T cells in healthy people across ages. TCRdb re-called the 5' RACE reads through MiXCR, storing one row per CDR3 protein. The sample lists about 2 million distinct CDR3 sequences, 49% occurring once. Sequenced material: blood. All receptors come from a woman aged 40 to 50 in good health. CDR3s include the opening cysteine and the closing phenylalanine or tryptophan. The D gene is left open where the match is weak. Some rows mark clone size as missing; the rest say once, few, many or name a class of expanded clone.

TRBJ2-7 . . TRBV4-3 CASSPVIDSYEQYF TGCGCCAGCAGCCCAGTGATTGACTCCTACGAGCAGTACTTC
TRBJ1-2 . few TRBV7-2 CASSYNLDGYTF TGTGCCAGCAGCTATAATTTGGATGGCTACACCTTC
TRBJ2-5 . . TRBV5-1 CASNRGSRETQYF TGCGCCAGCAATAGGGGCTCTCGAGAGACCCAGTACTTC
TRBJ1-4 . . TRBV2 CASSVPRDKPSTNEKLFF TGTGCCAGCAGTGTCCCCAGGGACAAGCCCTCAACTAATGAAAAACTGTTTTTT
TRBJ1-5 . . TRBV6-6 CASGPSLNQPQHF TGTGCCAGCGGGCCCTCTTTAAATCAGCCCCAGCATTTT
TRBJ2-1 TRBD2 . TRBV4-3 CASSFRSSGRVSEQFF TGCGCCAGCAGCTTTCGAAGTAGCGGGAGAGTAAGTGAGCAGTTCTTC
TRBJ2-5 TRBD2 . TRBV14 CASSLGRLAGRETQYF TGTGCCAGCAGCCTCGGCCGACTAGCGGGGAGAGAGACCCAGTACTTC
TRBJ1-2 TRBD1 . TRBV3-1 CASSLEPGTGNGYTF TGTGCCAGCAGCCTCGAACCCGGGACAGGAAATGGCTACACCTTC
TRBJ2-3 TRBD2 . TRBV2 CASSVFSGGVLRTDTQYF TGTGCCAGCAGTGTTTTTAGCGGGGGGGTCCTGAGGACAGATACGCAGTATTTT
TRBJ1-4 TRBD1 . TRBV7-9 CASSLPGAGGSEKLFF TGTGCCAGCAGCCTCCCGGGGGCAGGGGGGAGTGAAAAACTGTTTTTT
TRBJ2-3 . . TRBV10-3 CAISEGGPDTQYF TGTGCCATCAGTGAGGGGGGGCCAGATACGCAGTATTTT
TRBJ2-1 TRBD1 . TRBV6-6 CASSYRDSNNEQFF TGTGCCAGCAGTTACCGGGACAGTAACAATGAGCAGTTCTTC
TRBJ2-7 TRBD1 once TRBV28 CASPPYAGTVFPYEQYF TGTGCCAGCCCCCCCTATGCCGGGACAGTCTTCCCCTACGAGCAGTACTTC
TRBJ2-1 TRBD2 . TRBV7-2 CASRIAGGPDEQFF TGTGCCAGCAGGATAGCGGGGGGGCCGGATGAGCAGTTCTTC
TRBJ2-7 TRBD2 . TRBV5-6 CASSSRGLAGSYEQYF TGTGCCAGCAGCTCTAGAGGACTAGCGGGTTCCTACGAGCAGTACTTC
TRBJ1-2 . . TRBV6-5 CASSPSSGGGTNGYTF TGTGCCAGCAGTCCATCATCGGGGGGTGGTACGAATGGCTACACCTTC
TRBJ1-1 . . TRBV28 CASSWGAEAFF TGTGCCAGCAGTTGGGGGGCTGAAGCTTTCTTT
TRBJ2-7 . . TRBV6-6 CASSSVRDTGTYEQYF TGTGCCAGCAGTTCCGTGAGGGACACGGGGACCTACGAGCAGTACTTC
TRBJ2-3 TRBD2 . TRBV7-6 CASSFGAGGRADTQYF TGTGCCAGCAGTTTCGGGGCGGGGGGGCGAGCAGATACGCAGTATTTT
TRBJ1-4 TRBD1 few TRBV5-1 CASSLLQGTVNEKLFF TGCGCCAGCAGCTTGCTCCAAGGGACAGTGAATGAAAAACTGTTTTTT
TRBJ2-7 . . TRBV12-3/TRBV12-4 CASNLGRSQSSYEQYF TGTGCCAGCAACCTCGGCAGATCACAGAGCTCCTACGAGCAGTACTTC
TRBJ1-5 . . TRBV4-1 CASSQTPSNQPQHF TGCGCCAGCAGCCAGACCCCCAGCAATCAGCCCCAGCATTTT